These 15 T cell receptor beta chains were sequenced from one sample in a study of CD8+ T cells in alopecia areata. Sequencing templates came from extracted RNA that was reverse transcribed into cDNA. TCRdb's copy holds only in-frame clones and misses some; the assay was immunoSEQ multiplex PCR. The sample has some 150,000 clones, 70% to 90% seen once; the top ten hold around 14%. Treatment: oral pan-JAK inhibitor, 5-10 mg twice daily. This specimen was CD8+ T cells sorted from blood, taken at week 4, from a patient treated with tofacitinib. Receptor source: a human donor with alopecia areata.

As regards this clone: The identical CDR3 is also encoded by other nucleotide sequences in the sample. V and J are TRBV4-1 and TRBJ1-1; no definite D call. V shed 2 bases and J shed 3 bases, with 4 bases lying between them. This CDR3 region has 12 residues. The germline CDR1 and CDR2 sequences are MGHRA and YSYEKL. The CDR3 sequence is CASSQLDTEAFF. CDR3 DNA sequence: TGCGCCAGCAGCCAATTGGACACTGAAGCTTTCTTT.

The V gene is TRBV9, the J gene TRBJ2-2, with TRBD2 as a possible D gene (5 bases). Deletions cut 3 bases from V and 7 bases from J, with 10 bases between. Germline V gene data show CDR1 as SGDLS and CDR2 as YYNGEE. The CDR3 loop spans 13 amino acids. The CDR3 DNA is TGTGCCAGCAGCGGAGCGGACGGCGGGGAGCTGTTTTTT. This gives the protein CASSGADGGELFF.

The chain recombines TRBV19 with TRBJ2-3, with TRBD2 identical over 9 bases. Germline lookup yields CDR1 LNHDA and CDR2 SQIVND (reference sequence). The V and J ends lost 5 bases and 1 base, in that order; junction bases with no gene match: 10. The CDR3 consists of 17 residues. The CDR3 DNA sequence: TGTGCCAGTAGTCCTCGCGGGGGGGCGGCGGGCACAGATACGCAGTATTTT. Encoded protein: CASSPRGGAAGTDTQYF. Combining the CDR3 with reference TRBV19 and TRBJ2-3 gives the whole variable domain DGGITQSPKYLFRKEGQNVTLSCEQNLNHDAMYWYRQDPGQGLRLIYYSQIVNDFQKGDIAEGYSVSREKKESFPLTVTSAQKNPTAFYLCASSPRGGAAGTDTQYFGPGTRLTVL.

The chain has TRBV29-1 and TRBJ2-3, with TRBD2 identical over 12 bases. V lost 4 bases and J lost 1; bases outside the gene matches: 12. The CDR3 has 18 amino acids. CDR1 is SQVTM, CDR2 ANQGSEA, per germline. CDR3 sequence (DNA): TGCAGCGTTGTACCCCCCATTCTAGCGGGAGGGCGCACAGATACGCAGTATTTT. It encodes CSVVPPILAGGRTDTQYF.

The rearrangement joins TRBV6-1 to TRBJ2-3, with 9 bases identical to TRBD1. The CDR3 totals 15 residues. Germline CDR1 reads MNHNS; CDR2 reads SASEGT. V lost 6 bases, J lost 5 bases, and 9 bases stayed unmatched. The CDR3 region has the DNA TGTGCCAGCAGCTACCGGGACAGGGCGGTAGATACGCAGTATTTT. Translating it yields CASSYRDRAVDTQYF.

The chain recombines TRBV5-6 with TRBJ2-1, with TRBD2 matching over 11 bases. Germline V gene lookup returns CDR1 SGHDT and CDR2 YYEEEE. CDR3 length: 19 residues. The trim removed 3 bases at V and 4 bases at J, leaving 15 bases unmatched. In DNA form, the CDR3 reads TGTGCCAGCAGCTATTGGCCGGAGGCTAGCGGGAGGTTGTACAATGAGCAGTTCTTC. It translates to CASSYWPEASGRLYNEQFF.

The CDR3 DNA sequence: TGCAGCGTTGAAGTCACTCCGTGGACTAGTAATCCCAATGAGCAGTTCTTC. Amino acids: CSVEVTPWTSNPNEQFF. J is TRBJ2-1 and V is TRBV29-1; 7 nucleotides match TRBD2. Trimming cost V 1 base and J 6 bases; bases outside gene matches: 15. The germline CDR1 and CDR2 sequences are SQVTM and ANQGSEA. The length of the CDR3 is 17 residues.

This CDR3 is CASKPASYGYTF. CDR3 DNA sequence: TGTGCCAGCAAGCCAGCGAGCTATGGCTACACCTTC. V and J are TRBV2 and TRBJ1-2; D gene unclear. Trimming stripped 7 bases from V and 4 bases from J, with 10 bases between. Germline loops: CDR1 SNHLY, CDR2 FYNNEI. CDR3 length: 12 amino acids.

The chain recombines TRBV27 with TRBJ2-7; no definite D call. Germline values: CDR1 MNHEY, CDR2 SMNVEV (reference sequence). Between the trimmed V and J ends, which lost 2 bases and 3 bases, there was a span of 8 bases. The CDR3 loop spans 13 amino acids. CDR3 sequence reads: CASSLHSFYEQYF. The CDR3 coding sequence is TGTGCCAGCAGTTTACACTCGTTCTACGAGCAGTACTTC.

The chain links TRBV2 to TRBJ2-3; either TRBD1 or TRBD2 may supply D (5 bases each). The germline CDR1 and CDR2 sequences are SNHLY and FYNNEI. The V and J ends lost 2 bases and 0 bases respectively, with 12 bases between them. CDR3 length: 16 residues. The CDR3 DNA reads as TGTGCCAGCAGTGAATTTGAGGGGCTTAGCACAGATACGCAGTATTTT. The encoded protein is CASSEFEGLSTDTQYF. The complete variable domain, with remaining parts taken from reference TRBV2 and TRBJ2-3, reads EPEVTQTPSHQVTQMGQEVILRCVPISNHLYFYWYRQILGQKVEFLVSFYNNEISEKSEIFDDQFSVERPDGSNFTLKIRSTKLEDSAMYFCASSEFEGLSTDTQYFGPGTRLTVL.

This clone was counted a single time. The V and J genes are TRBV29-1 and TRBJ1-1; possibly TRBD1 for D (5 bases). CDR1 and CDR2 (germline): SQVTM, ANQGSEA. The CDR3 is 13 amino acids. V was cut by 3 bases and J by 1 base, with 9 bases left in between. CDR3 sequence reads: CSVDRGGNTEAFF. CDR3 sequence (DNA): TGCAGCGTTGACCGGGGGGGGAACACTGAAGCTTTCTTT.

On this clone: Additional DNA sequences in this sample encode the identical CDR3. The rearrangement links TRBV11-2 to TRBJ2-7; D unresolved. Germline V gene lookup returns CDR1 SGHAT and CDR2 FQNNGV. V gave up 5 bases and J gave up 0 bases, with 11 bases separating them. The CDR3 spans 14 residues. The CDR3 loop is CASSLAGPSYEQYF. The CDR3 nucleotides are TGTGCCAGCAGCCTTGCTGGCCCCTCCTACGAGCAGTACTTC.

V gene TRBV9 combines with J gene TRBJ1-2; D might be TRBD1 (6 bases). Germline V CDR1 and CDR2: SGDLS, YYNGEE. The germline V and J ends were trimmed by 0 bases and 3 bases, with 15 bases remaining between them. The CDR3 contains 16 residues. CDR3 loop: CASSVDRGAQDYGYTF. The CDR3 DNA reads as TGTGCCAGCAGCGTAGATAGGGGGGCCCAGGACTATGGCTACACCTTC.

V gene TRBV15 combines with J gene TRBJ2-5; tentatively, D is TRBD1 (5 bases). Trimming cost V 1 base and J 4 bases, with 10 bases left between them. Germline loops: CDR1 LNHNV, CDR2 YYDKDF (reference sequence). This CDR3 has 14 residues. CDR3 protein: CATSRAQTGETQYF. The CDR3 DNA follows: TGTGCCACCAGCAGAGCGCAAACAGGAGAGACCCAGTACTTC.

V and J are TRBV27 and TRBJ1-1, with D perhaps matching TRBD1 (5 bases). Germline CDR1 is MNHEY and CDR2 is SMNVEV (reference sequence). CDR3 length equals 14 residues. Between the trimmed V and J ends, which lost 2 bases and 4 bases, there was a span of 11 bases. This CDR3 is CASSLGPGGTEAFF. As DNA, the CDR3 is TGTGCCAGCAGTTTAGGACCTGGGGGCACTGAAGCTTTCTTT.